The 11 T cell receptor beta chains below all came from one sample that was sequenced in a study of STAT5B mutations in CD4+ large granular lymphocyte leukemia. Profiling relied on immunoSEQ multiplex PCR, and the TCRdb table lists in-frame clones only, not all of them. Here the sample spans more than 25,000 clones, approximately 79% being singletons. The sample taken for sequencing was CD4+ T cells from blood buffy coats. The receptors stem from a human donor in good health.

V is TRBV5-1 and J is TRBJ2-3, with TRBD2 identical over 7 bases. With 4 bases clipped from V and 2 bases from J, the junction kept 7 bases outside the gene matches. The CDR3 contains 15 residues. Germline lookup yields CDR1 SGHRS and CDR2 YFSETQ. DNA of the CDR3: TGCGCCAGCAGCCTAGCGGCTAAAAACACAGATACGCAGTATTTT. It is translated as CASSLAAKNTDTQYF.

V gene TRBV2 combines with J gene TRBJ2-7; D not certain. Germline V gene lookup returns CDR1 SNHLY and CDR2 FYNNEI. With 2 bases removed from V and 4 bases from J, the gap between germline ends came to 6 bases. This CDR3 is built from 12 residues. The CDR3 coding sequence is TGTGCCAGCAGTGAAAGTGGTTACGAGCAGTACGTC. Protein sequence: CASSESGYEQYV.

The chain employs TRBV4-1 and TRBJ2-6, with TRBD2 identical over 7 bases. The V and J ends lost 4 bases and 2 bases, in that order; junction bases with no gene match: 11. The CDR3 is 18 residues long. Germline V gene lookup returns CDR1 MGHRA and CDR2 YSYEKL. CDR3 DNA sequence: TGCGCCAGCAGCCGGACGGGGGGACGGGAAACTGGGGCCAACGTCCTGACTTTC. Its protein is CASSRTGGRETGANVLTF.

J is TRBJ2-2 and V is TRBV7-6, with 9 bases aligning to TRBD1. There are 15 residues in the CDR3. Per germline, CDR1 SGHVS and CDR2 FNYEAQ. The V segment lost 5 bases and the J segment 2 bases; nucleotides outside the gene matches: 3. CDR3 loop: CASSATGGNTGELFF. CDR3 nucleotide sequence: TGTGCCAGCAGCGCAACAGGGGGCAACACCGGGGAGCTGTTTTTT.

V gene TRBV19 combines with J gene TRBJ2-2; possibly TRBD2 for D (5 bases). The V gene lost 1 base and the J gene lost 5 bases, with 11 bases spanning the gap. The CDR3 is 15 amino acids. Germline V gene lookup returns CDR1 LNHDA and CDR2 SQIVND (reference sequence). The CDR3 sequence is CASSIVRGRTGELFF. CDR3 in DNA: TGTGCCAGTAGTATAGTCCGAGGGCGGACCGGGGAGCTGTTTTTT.

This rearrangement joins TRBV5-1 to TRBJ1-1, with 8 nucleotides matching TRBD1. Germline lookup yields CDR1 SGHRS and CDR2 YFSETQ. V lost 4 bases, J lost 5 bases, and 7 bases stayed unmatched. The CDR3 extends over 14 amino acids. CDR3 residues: CASSGGTGGTEAFF. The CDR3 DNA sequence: TGCGCCAGCAGCGGGGGGACAGGTGGGACTGAAGCTTTCTTT.

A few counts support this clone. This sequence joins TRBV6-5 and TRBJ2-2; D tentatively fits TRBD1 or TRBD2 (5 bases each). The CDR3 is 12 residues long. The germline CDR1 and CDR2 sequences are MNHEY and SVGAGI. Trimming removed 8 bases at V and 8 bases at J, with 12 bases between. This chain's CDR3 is CASSLRGGELFF. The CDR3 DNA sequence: TGTGCCAGCTCTTTGAGGGGAGGGGAGCTGTTTTTT.

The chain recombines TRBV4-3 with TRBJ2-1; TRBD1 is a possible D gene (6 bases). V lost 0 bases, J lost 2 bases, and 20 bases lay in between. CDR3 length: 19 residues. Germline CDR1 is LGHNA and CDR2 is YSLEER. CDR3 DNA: TGCGCCAGCAGCCAAGATGGGGGCAGTCAATTGGGGACCTACAATGAGCAGTTCTTC. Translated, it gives CASSQDGGSQLGTYNEQFF.

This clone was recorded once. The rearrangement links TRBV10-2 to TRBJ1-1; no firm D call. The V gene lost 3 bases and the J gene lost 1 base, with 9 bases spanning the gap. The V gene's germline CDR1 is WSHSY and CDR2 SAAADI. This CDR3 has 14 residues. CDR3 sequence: CASSDRDSNTEAFF. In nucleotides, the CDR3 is TGCGCCAGCAGTGACCGGGATTCGAACACTGAAGCTTTCTTT.

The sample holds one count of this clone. In nucleotides, the CDR3 is TGTGCCAGCAGCCCCAGGGGGGGGTTCGTCCGTCAGCCCCAGCATTTT. This sequence encodes CASSPRGGFVRQPQHF. The chain recombines TRBV7-8 with TRBJ1-5; TRBD1 matches 7 bases. J was trimmed by 6 bases and V by 5 bases; bases with no gene match: 13. This CDR3 spans 16 amino acids. Germline CDR1 reads SGHVS; CDR2 reads FQNEAQ.

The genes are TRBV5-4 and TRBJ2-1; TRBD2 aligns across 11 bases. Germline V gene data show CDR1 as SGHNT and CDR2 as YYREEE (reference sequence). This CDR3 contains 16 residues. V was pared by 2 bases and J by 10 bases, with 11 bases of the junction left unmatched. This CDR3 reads CASSLGGSGGAKEQFF. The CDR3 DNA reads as TGTGCCAGCAGCTTAGGTGGTAGCGGGGGGGCTAAGGAGCAGTTCTTC.